Listed below are T cell receptor beta chains from one sample, sequenced in a study of T cells after yellow fever vaccination. From the 5' RACE reads, TCRdb called clonotypes with MiXCR, one entry per CDR3 protein. The sample comprises a few hundred thousand distinct CDR3 sequences, around a sixth of which are singletons, and roughly 17% rests with the top ten. Source: PBMCs, taken 5 to 6 days after the first yellow fever vaccination. These receptors were collected from a man in his late teens or twenties who received the YFV17D yellow fever vaccine. CDR3s include the opening cysteine and the closing phenylalanine or tryptophan.

v_call: TRBV6-1
cdr3_aa: CASRFDRDTYNEQFF

v_call: TRBV5-1
cdr3_aa: CASSLSQNYGYTF

v_call: TRBV6-5
cdr3_aa: CASSYSVAGGTSTDTQYF

v_call: TRBV7-9
cdr3_aa: CASSLRAGGPYNEQFF

v_call: TRBV27
cdr3_aa: CASSRDPARTTSYGYTF

v_call: TRBV24-1
cdr3_aa: CATSDPSGGGETQYF

v_call: TRBV6-4
cdr3_aa: CASSSDRADRYTF

v_call: TRBV28
cdr3_aa: CASIDGGETQYF

v_call: TRBV4-1
cdr3_aa: CASSQVMGDEQFF

v_call: TRBV11-2
cdr3_aa: CASSLPDRGQGSLNEQFF

v_call: TRBV4-2
cdr3_aa: CASSQGAEETQYF

v_call: TRBV5-1
cdr3_aa: CASSIQGNTGELFF

v_call: TRBV20-1
cdr3_aa: CSATTGAVFEAFF

v_call: TRBV24-1
cdr3_aa: CATSDTPMETQYF

v_call: TRBV10-3
cdr3_aa: CAISMGRQETQYF

v_call: TRBV7-2
cdr3_aa: CASSWDRAGNQPQHF

v_call: TRBV6-5
cdr3_aa: CASSYSLRGESNQPQHF

v_call: TRBV14
cdr3_aa: CASSQAGDASFRETQYF

v_call: TRBV20-1
cdr3_aa: CSASDGATNEKLFF

v_call: TRBV11-2
cdr3_aa: CATRGGFDQFF

v_call: TRBV7-8
cdr3_aa: CASSLAKGGRDTQYF

v_call: TRBV20-1
cdr3_aa: CSASQAGYSNQPQHF

v_call: TRBV7-2
cdr3_aa: CASSWAGGAEKLFF

v_call: TRBV14
cdr3_aa: CASSQKNGVSQFF

v_call: TRBV4-2
cdr3_aa: CASSLTDRGGSPLHF

v_call: TRBV11-2
cdr3_aa: CASSFSAGVLVQFF

v_call: TRBV5-4
cdr3_aa: CASSLGKWVRIQNEQFF

v_call: TRBV7-8
cdr3_aa: CASSPWTSGGFIETQYF

v_call: TRBV15
cdr3_aa: CATSAIDRETNEKLFF

v_call: TRBV5-1
cdr3_aa: CASSWLGGSNTGELFF

v_call: TRBV7-2
cdr3_aa: CASSSNRGDGYTF

v_call: TRBV12-3/TRBV12-4
cdr3_aa: CASSWGGPTPGSCFF

v_call: TRBV6-1
cdr3_aa: CASSDWQPYEQYF

v_call: TRBV7-9
cdr3_aa: CASSLDGYGYTF

v_call: TRBV4-1
cdr3_aa: CASSQGGGGQPQHF

v_call: TRBV5-1
cdr3_aa: CASSLTGLAGSTDTQYF

v_call: TRBV12-3/TRBV12-4
cdr3_aa: CASSSLDRVFGEQYF

v_call: TRBV4-3
cdr3_aa: CASSHKAGERFYQETQYF

v_call: TRBV5-1
cdr3_aa: CASSDDTGELFF

v_call: TRBV7-2
cdr3_aa: CASFRGNTGELFF

v_call: TRBV4-3
cdr3_aa: CASSLMTLGTEAFF

v_call: TRBV7-8
cdr3_aa: CASSFGVTGSYEQYF